This TCR beta chain was identified in a study of metastatic and nonmetastatic thyroid tumors. Broader study findings: It was reported that TCR beta diversity was significantly higher in malignant thyroid tumors than benign nodules, in blood and tumor.

Through MiXCR, TCRdb re-clonotyped the PCR reads. The sample contains 40,000 to 45,000 clones, approximately 3% of which appear only once. J was trimmed by 3 bases and V by 2 bases; bases with no gene match: 1. The germline gives CDR1 SGHRS, CDR2 YFSETQ. The CDR3 is 14 amino acids. Treatment of any kind had been given to no patient before thyroid surgery. Note on this clone: As yet, its antigen is unknown.

The specimen was blood. This sequence was found in a female donor with papillary thyroid cancer or a benign thyroid nodule (not recorded which). Some clones in this sample may be carry-over from other donors' samples. V usage is TRBV5-1 and J usage is TRBJ2-7; the match to TRBD1 covers 11 bases. The CDR3 sequence is CASSLGTGGYEQYF. CDR3 DNA sequence: TGCGCCAGCAGCTTAGGGACAGGGGGCTACGAGCAGTACTTC.